The next 9 T cell receptor beta chains were all read from a single sample in a study of T cell responses to AZD1222 COVID-19 vaccine. Libraries were prepared by immunoSEQ multiplex PCR; TCRdb keeps only in-frame clonotypes and omits some of them. The top ten hold approximately 5.9% of the sample, which has approximately 150,000 clones, 90% seen once. The sequencing here drew on peripheral blood, taken 28 days after the second AZD1222 dose. The receptors were gathered from an adult who received the AZD1222 COVID-19 vaccine.

V and J are TRBV6-5 and TRBJ1-2, with 7 bases matching TRBD1. CDR1 MNHEY and CDR2 SVGAGI come from the germline V gene. The CDR3 contains 15 residues. Trimming at V came to 0 bases and at J to 4 bases, leaving 5 bases not matched to a gene. The CDR3 bases are TGTGCCAGCAGTTACTCGTACAGGGGCGCCTATGGCTACACCTTC. Its protein product is CASSYSYRGAYGYTF.

V gene TRBV27 combines with J gene TRBJ1-6; TRBD1 matches at 7 bases. V trimming: 4 bases; J trimming: 3 bases; junction bases outside the gene matches: 18. The CDR3 sequence is 20 residues long. CDR1 and CDR2 (germline): MNHEY, SMNVEV (reference sequence). The CDR3 here is CASSSNPGTAPTYYNSPLHF. CDR3 DNA: TGTGCCAGCAGTTCTAACCCGGGGACAGCCCCGACGTACTATAATTCACCCCTCCACTTT.

This chain links TRBV5-5 with TRBJ1-3; D is possibly TRBD1 (5 bases). The germline CDR1 and CDR2 sequences are SGHKS and YYEKEE (reference sequence). V lost 3 bases, J lost 4 bases, and 11 bases lay in between. This CDR3 spans 14 amino acids. The CDR3 nucleotides read TGTGCCAGCAGCTCCCCCGGGGCAGGAAACACCATATATTTT. This translates into CASSSPGAGNTIYF.

V and J are TRBV4-2 and TRBJ1-5, with TRBD1 as a possible D gene (5 bases). CDR1 and CDR2 from the germline V gene are LGHNA and YNFKEQ. This CDR3 region has 16 residues. Trimming cost V 0 bases and J 3 bases, with 12 bases left between them. The DNA for the CDR3 is TGTGCCAGCAGCCAAGAGCTTCAGGGCGCCAATCAGCCCCAGCATTTT. Translation: CASSQELQGANQPQHF.

The rearrangement joins TRBV25-1 to TRBJ1-1, with D possibly matching TRBD1 (5 bases). This CDR3 spans 13 amino acids. V shed 7 bases and J shed 5 bases, with 14 bases lying between them. Germline-derived CDR1 and CDR2 are MGHDK and SYGVNS. CDR3 in DNA: TGTGCCAGCACTATTACAGGTCCAACTGAAGCTTTCTTT. Translated: CASTITGPTEAFF.

This chain uses TRBV27 with TRBJ2-3; 7 bases agree with TRBD1. The CDR3 is 16 amino acids. Germline values: CDR1 MNHEY, CDR2 SMNVEV (reference sequence). Trimming at V came to 6 bases and at J to 0 bases, leaving 9 bases not matched to a gene. The CDR3 coding sequence is TGTGCCAGCAGGATAACAGGGGCCCTGAGCACAGATACGCAGTATTTT. Its translation is CASRITGALSTDTQYF.

This clone was counted once. This sequence joins TRBV2 and TRBJ2-2, with 8 bases fitting TRBD1. The CDR3 covers 17 residues. The junction had 10 bases not matched to a gene; V was cut back by 0 bases and J by 7 bases. The germline V gene has CDR1 SNHLY and CDR2 FYNNEI. The CDR3 loop is CASSEAVRTGGGGELFF. The CDR3 DNA reads TGTGCCAGCAGTGAAGCGGTCCGCACAGGGGGTGGCGGGGAGCTGTTTTTT.

This chain links TRBV2 with TRBJ2-2, with 8 bases identical to TRBD1. This CDR3 is built from 14 residues. The germline V gene has CDR1 SNHLY and CDR2 FYNNEI. V trimming: 5 bases; J trimming: 6 bases; junction bases outside the gene matches: 5. CDR3 in amino acids: CASSLTGGPGELFF. The CDR3 bases are TGTGCCAGCAGTCTTACAGGGGGACCCGGGGAGCTGTTTTTT.

The rearrangement links TRBV6-4 to TRBJ2-2, with D uncertain. The CDR3 runs to 13 residues. With 9 bases removed from V and 9 bases from J, the gap between germline ends came to 17 bases. Germline CDR1 is MRHNA and CDR2 is SNTAGT. Written as DNA, the CDR3 is TGTGCCAGAAATACATGCCTCCTCCGGGAGCTGTTTTTT. Translated: CARNTCLLRELFF.